These 11 T cell receptor beta chains were all obtained from the same sample, sequenced in a study of radiation and T cells in renal cell carcinoma. Clones were read by immunoSEQ multiplex PCR, and TCRdb kept only the in-frame ones, dropping some. This sample carries roughly 170,000 clones, less than 90% of them seen once, and the ten largest clones take approximately 10%. Time point: blood 4 weeks post-SBRT, at nephrectomy. The treatment: 15 Gy SBRT to primary tumor, nephrectomy 4 weeks later. The source material was blood, sampled from a patient whose treatment included radiotherapy and nephrectomy. Every receptor here comes from a woman aged 45-65 years with renal cell carcinoma.

The rearrangement links TRBV6-4 to TRBJ1-1; TRBD1 is a possible D gene (6 bases). The V gene lost 5 bases and the J gene lost 3 bases, with 13 bases spanning the gap. CDR3 length equals 14 residues. The germline gives CDR1 MRHNA, CDR2 SNTAGT. This CDR3 is CASSWVRGDTEAFF. In DNA, the CDR3 is TGTGCCAGCAGTTGGGTCAGGGGTGACACTGAAGCTTTCTTT.

This sequence joins TRBV15 and TRBJ1-3; D is possibly TRBD1 (6 bases). This CDR3 is 17 amino acids long. Germline V CDR1 and CDR2: LNHNV, YYDKDF (reference sequence). The germline V and J ends were trimmed by 0 bases and 4 bases, with 16 bases remaining between them. DNA of the CDR3: TGTGCCACCAGCAGAGATTTGGGGGGCGGTCGGGGAAACACCATATATTTT. It is translated as CATSRDLGGGRGNTIYF.

This clone has a single count. The chain combines TRBV7-9 with TRBJ2-7, with D tentatively TRBD2 (6 bases). This CDR3 contains 13 residues. Germline V CDR1 and CDR2: SEHNR, FQNEAQ (reference sequence). The V gene lost 1 base and the J gene lost 2 bases, with 6 bases spanning the gap. CDR3 in amino acids: CASSLGEAYEQYF. CDR3 bases: TGTGCCAGCAGCTTAGGGGAGGCCTACGAGCAGTACTTC.

Written as DNA, the CDR3 is TGTGCCAGCAGCTTAGATCGGGGGATTGAAGCTTTCTTT. This sequence encodes CASSLDRGIEAFF. V usage is TRBV11-2 and J usage is TRBJ1-1; maybe TRBD1 (5 bases). CDR3 length: 13 residues. With 0 bases removed from V and 7 bases from J, the gap between germline ends came to 9 bases. Germline V gene sequence: CDR1 SGHAT, CDR2 FQNNGV.

V usage is TRBV9 and J usage is TRBJ2-3, with a tentative D call TRBD2 (6 bases). V lost 4 bases, J lost 0 bases, and 9 bases lay in between. The V gene's germline CDR1 is SGDLS and CDR2 YYNGEE. There are 14 residues in the CDR3. The CDR3, as DNA: TGTGCCAGCAGCTCCGGGACTAGCACAGATACGCAGTATTTT. Its translation is CASSSGTSTDTQYF.

This rearrangement joins TRBV2 to TRBJ2-3; no clear D gene. Germline CDR1 is SNHLY and CDR2 is FYNNEI. The CDR3 spans 13 residues. V lost 7 bases and J 6 bases, leaving 14 bases between the germline ends. The CDR3 DNA reads as TGTGCCAGCATATCGGCTATGAGTGATACGCAGTATTTT. It is translated as CASISAMSDTQYF.

The V gene is TRBV9, the J gene TRBJ2-2; 13 positions match TRBD2. Trimming cost V 4 bases and J 0 bases; bases outside gene matches: 6. This CDR3 spans 18 amino acids. Looked up from germline, CDR1 is SGDLS and CDR2 is YYNGEE. CDR3 DNA sequence: TGTGCCAGCAGCTCGGGACTAGCGGGGAGCGCGAACACCGGGGAGCTGTTTTTT. It translates to CASSSGLAGSANTGELFF.

This clone has more than one count but fewer than ten. V and J are TRBV11-3 and TRBJ2-1; 7 positions agree with TRBD2. CDR1 and CDR2 (germline): SGHNT, YENEEA. The length of the CDR3 is 15 residues. V trimming: 1 base; J trimming: 8 bases; junction bases outside the gene matches: 8. The CDR3 nucleotides are TGTGCCAGCAGCTTAGGAGGGCAGGGAGGGCATGAGCAGTTCTTC. Translation: CASSLGGQGGHEQFF.

The chain links TRBV5-1 to TRBJ2-1; D unresolved. The CDR3 sequence is 14 residues long. V dropped 4 bases and J dropped 5 bases, with 13 bases sitting between them. Germline assignment: CDR1 SGHRS and CDR2 YFSETQ. The CDR3 loop is CASSLTVPNNEQFF. Here the CDR3 DNA reads TGCGCCAGCAGCCTTACCGTTCCAAACAATGAGCAGTTCTTC.

This chain links TRBV11-3 with TRBJ1-2; no reliable D call. Trimming removed 6 bases from V and 8 bases from J, with 19 bases in between. CDR1 and CDR2 from the germline V gene are SGHNT and YENEEA. The CDR3 has 14 residues. The CDR3 bases are TGTGCCAGCAGTAGTACATCGAACCCTCTCGGCTACACCTTC. Translation: CASSSTSNPLGYTF.

The chain employs TRBV30 and TRBJ1-2; D gene uncertain. The CDR3 has 12 amino acids. Trimming removed 2 bases from V and 4 bases from J, with 8 bases in between. Germline CDR1 and CDR2: GTSNPN and SVGIG (reference sequence). The CDR3 spells CAWSIGLYGYTF. CDR3 nucleotides: TGTGCCTGGAGTATCGGCCTCTATGGCTACACCTTC.